The subject of this entry is one T cell receptor (beta chain). This record comes from a study of blood T cell repertoires in COVID-19. V dropped 5 bases and J dropped 9 bases, with 23 bases sitting between them. The CDR3 runs to 17 residues. Germline values: CDR1 LNHDA, CDR2 SQIVND (reference sequence). The assay was immunoSEQ multiplex PCR, and TCRdb's table has in-frame clones only and misses some. The sample lists about 160,000 clones, over 80% occurring once. The chain carries TRBV19 and TRBJ1-6, with D possibly TRBD1 on 5 matching bases. This TCR was recovered from a woman over 75 with active or convalescent COVID-19. Sequencing was performed on peripheral blood. The CDR3 nucleotides read TGTGCCAGTAGTCCGGTCGCCCCACAGGCCGCTGGTTCACCCCTCCACTTT. This sequence encodes CASSPVAPQAAGSPLHF.